This T cell receptor beta chain appears in the sequencing data of a study of T cell repertoires in cytomegalovirus infection. Overall study results and limits: Clonotypes of TCR beta that were HLA-C-restricted and CMV-specific dominated the ex vivo response.

From the reads, TCRdb called clonotypes with MiXCR, one entry per CDR3 protein. The profile shows roughly 100,000 distinct CDR3 sequences, more than 15% of them singletons. This clonotype was detected ten times or more. No antigen is known for it. The CDR3 has 16 amino acids. V dropped 0 bases and J dropped 2 bases, with 12 bases sitting between them. Germline V lookup: CDR1 SGHTA, CDR2 FQGNSA. The chain has TRBV7-2 and TRBJ2-3, with TRBD2 as a possible D gene (7 bases). Sample: PBMCs. This clonotype was obtained from a human donor in good health (CMV status not recorded). Some clones in this sample may be carry-over from other donors' samples. The CDR3 loop is CASSLAAGANTDTQYF. CDR3 coding DNA: TGTGCCAGCAGCTTAGCGGCGGGGGCCAACACAGATACGCAGTATTTT.